The rows below give T cell receptor beta chains drawn from one sample of a study of blood T cell repertoires in COVID-19. Only in-frame clones appear in the TCRdb table, and some are missing; sequencing was by immunoSEQ multiplex PCR. In the table there are around 310,000 clones, about 90% of which are singletons. The sample was peripheral blood. The origin of the receptors is a middle-aged woman with COVID-19, enrolled during active disease. CDR3s include the opening cysteine and the closing phenylalanine or tryptophan. The D gene is left open where the match is weak. Expanded clones are given a class, and other clones once, few, many or no size at all.

v_call: TRBV19; j_call: TRBJ2-1; d_call: TRBD2; clone_size: NA; cdr3_length: 15; cdr3_aa: CASSMDSGAYNEQFF; cdr3_nt: TGTGCCAGTAGTATGGATAGCGGGGCTTACAATGAGCAGTTCTTC
v_call: TRBV28; j_call: TRBJ1-6; d_call: TRBD1; clone_size: NA; cdr3_length: 15; cdr3_aa: CASSPQTGDNSPLHF; cdr3_nt: TGTGCCAGCAGTCCCCAGACAGGGGATAATTCACCCCTCCACTTT
v_call: TRBV28; j_call: TRBJ2-7; d_call: TRBD2; clone_size: NA; cdr3_length: 15; cdr3_aa: CASSLGRGGVYEQYF; cdr3_nt: TGTGCCAGCAGTTTAGGGCGGGGGGGTGTCTACGAGCAGTACTTC
v_call: TRBV5-1; j_call: TRBJ2-5; d_call: TRBD1; clone_size: NA; cdr3_length: 14; cdr3_aa: CASSLGQEPETQYF; cdr3_nt: TGCGCCAGCAGCCTGGGACAGGAACCGGAGACCCAGTACTTC
v_call: TRBV6-4; j_call: TRBJ2-1; d_call: NA; clone_size: NA; cdr3_length: 14; cdr3_aa: CASSDSPGYNEQFF; cdr3_nt: TGTGCCAGCAGTGACTCGCCGGGTTACAATGAGCAGTTCTTC
v_call: TRBV11-2; j_call: TRBJ2-7; d_call: NA; clone_size: NA; cdr3_length: 12; cdr3_aa: CASSLAGDEQYF; cdr3_nt: TGTGCCAGCAGCTTAGCGGGAGACGAGCAGTACTTC
v_call: TRBV5-1; j_call: TRBJ2-2; d_call: TRBD1; clone_size: NA; cdr3_length: 15; cdr3_aa: CASGGTGGFTGELFF; cdr3_nt: TGCGCCAGCGGCGGGACAGGGGGGTTCACCGGGGAGCTGTTTTTT
v_call: TRBV7-2; j_call: TRBJ2-7; d_call: TRBD1; clone_size: NA; cdr3_length: 14; cdr3_aa: CASSPQGARGEQYF; cdr3_nt: TGTGCCAGCAGCCCACAGGGGGCGCGGGGCGAGCAGTACTTC
v_call: TRBV18; j_call: TRBJ2-5; d_call: TRBD2; clone_size: NA; cdr3_length: 16; cdr3_aa: CASSPLGRGGVETQYF; cdr3_nt: TGTGCCAGCTCACCGCTTGGACGGGGAGGGGTAGAGACCCAGTACTTC
v_call: TRBV24-1; j_call: TRBJ1-2; d_call: NA; clone_size: NA; cdr3_length: 15; cdr3_aa: CATSDLVAVVGPYTF; cdr3_nt: TGTGCCACCAGTGATCTGGTGGCGGTGGTGGGTCCCTACACCTTC
v_call: TRBV7-9; j_call: TRBJ2-2; d_call: TRBD2; clone_size: NA; cdr3_length: 15; cdr3_aa: CASLFAGGNTGELFF; cdr3_nt: TGTGCCAGCCTCTTCGCGGGGGGTAACACCGGGGAGCTGTTTTTT
v_call: TRBV28; j_call: TRBJ1-1; d_call: NA; clone_size: NA; cdr3_length: 15; cdr3_aa: CASSLNAGWNTEAFF; cdr3_nt: TGTGCCAGCAGTTTAAATGCAGGGTGGAACACTGAAGCTTTCTTT
v_call: TRBV7-2; j_call: TRBJ2-4; d_call: TRBD2; clone_size: NA; cdr3_length: 17; cdr3_aa: CASSLMSGGARGNIQYF; cdr3_nt: TGTGCCAGCAGCTTAATGAGCGGGGGGGCTCGTGGAAACATTCAGTACTTC
v_call: TRBV11-1; j_call: TRBJ1-1; d_call: NA; clone_size: NA; cdr3_length: 16; cdr3_aa: CASSLGGIGMNTEAFF; cdr3_nt: TGTGCCAGCAGCTTAGGCGGGATAGGGATGAACACTGAAGCTTTCTTT
v_call: TRBV25-1; j_call: TRBJ2-2; d_call: TRBD2; clone_size: NA; cdr3_length: 16; cdr3_aa: CASSGGIAGGDGELFF; cdr3_nt: TGTGCCAGCAGCGGGGGGATAGCGGGAGGGGACGGGGAGCTGTTTTTT
v_call: TRBV29-1; j_call: TRBJ1-5; d_call: NA; clone_size: NA; cdr3_length: 13; cdr3_aa: CSVAGVSNQPQHF; cdr3_nt: TGCAGCGTTGCAGGGGTTAGCAATCAGCCCCAGCATTTT
v_call: TRBV28; j_call: TRBJ2-7; d_call: NA; clone_size: NA; cdr3_length: 13; cdr3_aa: CASSPGQNYEQYF; cdr3_nt: TGTGCCAGCAGCCCCGGACAGAACTACGAGCAGTACTTC
v_call: TRBV12-3/TRBV12-4; j_call: TRBJ2-4; d_call: NA; clone_size: NA; cdr3_length: 13; cdr3_aa: CASSQAGWGIQYF; cdr3_nt: TGTGCCAGCAGCCAGGCAGGGTGGGGCATTCAGTACTTC
v_call: TRBV27; j_call: TRBJ2-7; d_call: TRBD2; clone_size: NA; cdr3_length: 15; cdr3_aa: CATNPTSGPSYEQYF; cdr3_nt: TGTGCCACAAATCCCACTAGCGGGCCCTCCTACGAGCAGTACTTC
v_call: TRBV10-3; j_call: TRBJ2-7; d_call: TRBD1; clone_size: NA; cdr3_length: 16; cdr3_aa: CAISESLVGQAYEQYF; cdr3_nt: TGTGCCATCAGTGAGTCTTTGGTAGGACAGGCCTACGAGCAGTACTTC
v_call: TRBV7-2; j_call: TRBJ2-3; d_call: TRBD2; clone_size: NA; cdr3_length: 18; cdr3_aa: CARGSRGSGRALGDTQYF; cdr3_nt: TGTGCCAGGGGAAGCCGTGGTAGCGGGAGGGCCCTCGGAGATACGCAGTATTTT
v_call: TRBV10-3; j_call: TRBJ2-1; d_call: NA; clone_size: NA; cdr3_length: 12; cdr3_aa: CAISWEAGEQFF; cdr3_nt: TGTGCCATCAGCTGGGAGGCGGGTGAGCAGTTCTTC
v_call: TRBV5-1; j_call: TRBJ2-7; d_call: TRBD2; clone_size: NA; cdr3_length: 14; cdr3_aa: CASSPAGGTYEQYF; cdr3_nt: TGCGCCAGCAGTCCGGCGGGAGGAACCTACGAGCAGTACTTC
v_call: TRBV4-1; j_call: TRBJ2-3; d_call: TRBD2; clone_size: NA; cdr3_length: 17; cdr3_aa: CASSQEGSGGASDTQYF; cdr3_nt: TGCGCCAGCAGCCAAGAAGGTAGCGGGGGGGCGTCAGATACGCAGTATTTT
v_call: TRBV10-3; j_call: TRBJ2-1; d_call: NA; clone_size: NA; cdr3_length: 13; cdr3_aa: CATQGLANDEQFF; cdr3_nt: TGTGCCACCCAGGGACTGGCTAACGATGAGCAGTTCTTC
v_call: TRBV28; j_call: TRBJ2-7; d_call: NA; clone_size: NA; cdr3_length: 15; cdr3_aa: CASSSRRDSAYEQYF; cdr3_nt: TGTGCCAGCAGCTCCCGGCGGGACAGCGCCTACGAGCAGTACTTC
v_call: TRBV4-3; j_call: TRBJ2-3; d_call: NA; clone_size: NA; cdr3_length: 18; cdr3_aa: CASSRRPSWGDGTDTQYF; cdr3_nt: TGCGCCAGCAGCCGCCGTCCAAGTTGGGGAGACGGCACAGATACGCAGTATTTT
v_call: TRBV28; j_call: TRBJ1-1; d_call: NA; clone_size: NA; cdr3_length: 17; cdr3_aa: CASSLMGGGLSNTEAFF; cdr3_nt: TGTGCCAGCAGTTTAATGGGGGGAGGCCTGTCGAACACTGAAGCTTTCTTT
v_call: TRBV28; j_call: TRBJ1-4; d_call: NA; clone_size: NA; cdr3_length: 15; cdr3_aa: CASSLLAGEMAKLFF; cdr3_nt: TGTGCCAGCAGTTTGCTGGCAGGGGAAATGGCAAAACTGTTTTTT
v_call: TRBV4-3; j_call: TRBJ1-4; d_call: NA; clone_size: NA; cdr3_length: 14; cdr3_aa: CASSQDTTNEKLFF; cdr3_nt: TGCGCCAGCAGCCAAGATACAACTAATGAAAAACTGTTTTTT
v_call: TRBV7-3; j_call: TRBJ2-3; d_call: TRBD1; clone_size: NA; cdr3_length: 16; cdr3_aa: CASSGRDRPSTDTQYF; cdr3_nt: TGTGCCAGCAGCGGCCGGGACAGGCCTAGCACAGATACGCAGTATTTT
v_call: TRBV10-3; j_call: TRBJ1-1; d_call: TRBD1; clone_size: NA; cdr3_length: 16; cdr3_aa: CAISESRDRGFTEAFF; cdr3_nt: TGTGCCATCAGTGAGTCCCGGGACAGGGGTTTCACTGAAGCTTTCTTT
v_call: TRBV10-3; j_call: TRBJ1-1; d_call: TRBD1; clone_size: NA; cdr3_length: 13; cdr3_aa: CAIRGQGDTEAFF; cdr3_nt: TGTGCCATCAGGGGACAGGGGGACACTGAAGCTTTCTTT
v_call: TRBV6-2/TRBV6-3; j_call: TRBJ1-3; d_call: NA; clone_size: NA; cdr3_length: 11; cdr3_aa: CASSFSDTIYF; cdr3_nt: TGTGCCAGCAGTTTTTCGGACACCATATATTTT
v_call: TRBV28; j_call: TRBJ2-4; d_call: NA; clone_size: NA; cdr3_length: 15; cdr3_aa: CASSSDRLAKNIQYF; cdr3_nt: TGTGCCAGCAGCTCAGACAGGCTAGCCAAAAACATTCAGTACTTC
v_call: TRBV7-9; j_call: TRBJ2-7; d_call: TRBD1; clone_size: once; cdr3_length: 18; cdr3_aa: CASSSPNPTGTGGAEQYF; cdr3_nt: TGTGCCAGCAGCTCTCCGAATCCAACCGGGACAGGGGGCGCTGAGCAGTACTTC
v_call: TRBV6-5; j_call: TRBJ2-7; d_call: TRBD1; clone_size: NA; cdr3_length: 15; cdr3_aa: CASSYTGTGQLKQYF; cdr3_nt: TGTGCCAGCAGTTACACCGGGACAGGTCAATTAAAGCAGTACTTC
v_call: TRBV6-9; j_call: TRBJ2-5; d_call: TRBD2; clone_size: NA; cdr3_length: 19; cdr3_aa: CASPKTFRLAEDSTETQYF; cdr3_nt: TGTGCCAGCCCTAAAACCTTTCGACTAGCGGAGGACTCAACGGAGACCCAGTACTTC
v_call: TRBV6-4; j_call: TRBJ1-1; d_call: NA; clone_size: NA; cdr3_length: 13; cdr3_aa: CASSEDMNTEAFF; cdr3_nt: TGTGCCAGCAGTGAGGACATGAACACTGAAGCTTTCTTT
v_call: TRBV29-1; j_call: TRBJ2-7; d_call: TRBD1; clone_size: NA; cdr3_length: 13; cdr3_aa: CSVFRDRGYEQYF; cdr3_nt: TGCAGCGTTTTCCGGGACAGGGGCTACGAGCAGTACTTC
v_call: TRBV29-1; j_call: TRBJ2-7; d_call: NA; clone_size: NA; cdr3_length: 14; cdr3_aa: CSVGRQAVSYEQYF; cdr3_nt: TGCAGCGTTGGGCGACAGGCAGTCTCCTACGAGCAGTACTTC
v_call: TRBV9; j_call: TRBJ1-2; d_call: NA; clone_size: NA; cdr3_length: 15; cdr3_aa: CASSAVGRVDYGYTF; cdr3_nt: TGTGCCAGCAGCGCAGTCGGCAGGGTCGACTATGGCTACACCTTC
v_call: TRBV9; j_call: TRBJ2-7; d_call: NA; clone_size: NA; cdr3_length: 18; cdr3_aa: CASSVESGHHSSTYEQYF; cdr3_nt: TGTGCCAGCAGCGTAGAGTCCGGTCACCATTCGTCAACCTACGAGCAGTACTTC
v_call: TRBV2; j_call: TRBJ2-5; d_call: NA; clone_size: few; cdr3_length: 16; cdr3_aa: CASTPPGSIFGETQYF; cdr3_nt: TGTGCCAGCACCCCACCGGGAAGCATTTTTGGAGAGACCCAGTACTTC
v_call: TRBV5-4; j_call: TRBJ2-7; d_call: TRBD1; clone_size: once; cdr3_length: 17; cdr3_aa: CASSLAWGQANSYEQYF; cdr3_nt: TGTGCCAGCAGCTTGGCTTGGGGACAGGCTAACTCCTACGAGCAGTACTTC
v_call: TRBV28; j_call: TRBJ1-5; d_call: NA; clone_size: few; cdr3_length: 11; cdr3_aa: CASSSLEPQHF; cdr3_nt: TGTGCCAGCAGTTCCCTCGAGCCCCAGCATTTT
v_call: TRBV18; j_call: TRBJ1-5; d_call: NA; clone_size: NA; cdr3_length: 13; cdr3_aa: CASSPNRDQPQHF; cdr3_nt: TGTGCCAGCTCACCGAACAGGGATCAGCCCCAGCATTTT
v_call: TRBV19; j_call: TRBJ2-1; d_call: NA; clone_size: NA; cdr3_length: 15; cdr3_aa: CASSITPIVTNEQFF; cdr3_nt: TGTGCCAGTAGTATCACCCCTATAGTAACGAATGAGCAGTTCTTC
v_call: TRBV19; j_call: TRBJ1-5; d_call: TRBD1; clone_size: NA; cdr3_length: 15; cdr3_aa: CASSIVTGVNQPQHF; cdr3_nt: TGTGCCAGTAGTATAGTGACAGGGGTTAATCAGCCCCAGCATTTT
v_call: TRBV6-4; j_call: TRBJ1-5; d_call: NA; clone_size: NA; cdr3_length: 13; cdr3_aa: CASSKGGNQPQHF; cdr3_nt: TGTGCCAGCTCTAAGGGAGGCAATCAGCCCCAGCATTTT
v_call: TRBV7-6; j_call: TRBJ1-4; d_call: NA; clone_size: NA; cdr3_length: 15; cdr3_aa: CASSLGGGTNEKLFF; cdr3_nt: TGTGCCAGCAGCTTAGGGGGAGGAACTAATGAAAAACTGTTTTTT
v_call: TRBV7-2; j_call: TRBJ1-2; d_call: TRBD1; clone_size: NA; cdr3_length: 17; cdr3_aa: CASSHPLEGAPNYGYTF; cdr3_nt: TGTGCCAGCAGCCACCCCCTGGAGGGGGCCCCTAACTATGGCTACACCTTC
v_call: TRBV12-3/TRBV12-4; j_call: TRBJ2-2; d_call: NA; clone_size: once; cdr3_length: 13; cdr3_aa: CASSLTGTGELFF; cdr3_nt: TGTGCCAGCAGTTTGACAGGCACCGGGGAGCTGTTTTTT
v_call: TRBV6-5; j_call: TRBJ2-4; d_call: NA; clone_size: NA; cdr3_length: 15; cdr3_aa: CASSRDRGGFWIQYF; cdr3_nt: TGTGCCAGCAGTCGGGACAGAGGGGGGTTTTGGATTCAGTACTTC
v_call: TRBV19; j_call: TRBJ2-4; d_call: NA; clone_size: NA; cdr3_length: 16; cdr3_aa: CASSIRRVGAKNIQYF; cdr3_nt: TGTGCCAGTAGTATTAGGAGGGTGGGGGCCAAAAACATTCAGTACTTC
v_call: TRBV18; j_call: TRBJ1-4; d_call: TRBD1; clone_size: few; cdr3_length: 14; cdr3_aa: CASSLGQGQEKLFF; cdr3_nt: TGTGCCAGCTCGCTTGGACAGGGGCAAGAAAAACTGTTTTTT
v_call: TRBV6-5; j_call: TRBJ2-1; d_call: TRBD1; clone_size: NA; cdr3_length: 13; cdr3_aa: CASRLDRVNEQFF; cdr3_nt: TGTGCCAGCAGACTGGACAGGGTCAATGAGCAGTTCTTC
v_call: TRBV25-1; j_call: TRBJ2-7; d_call: NA; clone_size: NA; cdr3_length: 13; cdr3_aa: CASSIRGSYEQYF; cdr3_nt: TGTGCCAGCAGTATTCGGGGGTCCTACGAGCAGTACTTC
v_call: TRBV5-4; j_call: TRBJ2-3; d_call: NA; clone_size: NA; cdr3_length: 18; cdr3_aa: CASSPSVRRGGGTDTQYF; cdr3_nt: TGTGCCAGCAGCCCGTCCGTCCGGCGGGGAGGCGGCACAGATACGCAGTATTTT
v_call: TRBV10-3; j_call: TRBJ1-4; d_call: NA; clone_size: NA; cdr3_length: 15; cdr3_aa: CAISDGSAVREKLFF; cdr3_nt: TGTGCCATCAGTGACGGGTCGGCAGTGCGGGAAAAACTGTTTTTT